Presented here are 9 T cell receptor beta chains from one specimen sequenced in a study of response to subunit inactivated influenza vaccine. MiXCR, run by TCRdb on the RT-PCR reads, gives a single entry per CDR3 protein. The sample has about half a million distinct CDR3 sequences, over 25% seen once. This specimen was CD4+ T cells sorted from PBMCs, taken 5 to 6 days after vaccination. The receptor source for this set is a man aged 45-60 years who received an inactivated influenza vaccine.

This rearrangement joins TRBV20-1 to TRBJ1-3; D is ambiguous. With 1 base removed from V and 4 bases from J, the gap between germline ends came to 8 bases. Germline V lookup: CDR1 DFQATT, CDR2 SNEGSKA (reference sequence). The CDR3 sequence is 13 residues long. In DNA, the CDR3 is TGCAGTGCTAGAGGCCTTGTAGGAAACACCATATATTTT. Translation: CSARGLVGNTIYF.

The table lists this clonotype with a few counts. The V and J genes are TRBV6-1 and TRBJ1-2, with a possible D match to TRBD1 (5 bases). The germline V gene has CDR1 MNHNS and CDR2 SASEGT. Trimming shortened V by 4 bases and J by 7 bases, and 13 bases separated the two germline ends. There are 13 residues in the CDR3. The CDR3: CASSVGGGRGYTF. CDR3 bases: TGTGCCAGCAGTGTTGGTGGGGGACGTGGCTACACCTTC.

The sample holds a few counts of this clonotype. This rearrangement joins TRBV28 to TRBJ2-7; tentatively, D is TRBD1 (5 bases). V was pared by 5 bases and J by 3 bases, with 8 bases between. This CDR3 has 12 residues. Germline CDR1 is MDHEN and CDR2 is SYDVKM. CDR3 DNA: TGTGCCAGCAGTCGACAGTTCTACGAGCAGTACTTC. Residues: CASSRQFYEQYF.

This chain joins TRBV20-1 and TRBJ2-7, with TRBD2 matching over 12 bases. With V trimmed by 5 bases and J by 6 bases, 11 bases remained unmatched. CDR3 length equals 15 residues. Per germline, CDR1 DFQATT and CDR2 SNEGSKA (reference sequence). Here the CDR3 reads CSALGRLAGVSEQYF. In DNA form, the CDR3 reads TGCAGTGCTCTCGGGCGACTAGCGGGAGTATCCGAGCAGTACTTC.

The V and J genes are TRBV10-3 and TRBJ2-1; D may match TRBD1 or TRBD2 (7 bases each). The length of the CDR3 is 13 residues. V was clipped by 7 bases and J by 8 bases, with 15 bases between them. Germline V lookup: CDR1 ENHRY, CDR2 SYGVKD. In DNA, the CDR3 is TGTGCCATCATGGCAGGGGGAGGGTATGAGCAGTTCTTC. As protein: CAIMAGGGYEQFF.

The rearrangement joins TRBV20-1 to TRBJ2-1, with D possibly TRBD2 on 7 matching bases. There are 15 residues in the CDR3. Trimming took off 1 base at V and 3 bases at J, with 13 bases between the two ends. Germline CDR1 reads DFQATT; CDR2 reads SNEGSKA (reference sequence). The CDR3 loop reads CSARARGPLYNEQFF. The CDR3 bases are TGCAGTGCTAGAGCGCGGGGGCCCCTCTACAATGAGCAGTTCTTC.

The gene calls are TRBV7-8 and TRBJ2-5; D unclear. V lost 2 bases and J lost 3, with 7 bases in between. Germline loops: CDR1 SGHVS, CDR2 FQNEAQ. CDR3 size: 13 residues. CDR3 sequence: CASSLTQEETQYF. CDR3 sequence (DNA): TGTGCCAGCAGCTTAACACAAGAAGAGACCCAGTACTTC.

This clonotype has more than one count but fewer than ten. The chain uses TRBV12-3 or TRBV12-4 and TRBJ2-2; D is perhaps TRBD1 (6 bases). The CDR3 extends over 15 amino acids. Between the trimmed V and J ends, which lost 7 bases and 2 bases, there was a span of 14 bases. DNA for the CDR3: TGTGCCAGCACCAAACAGGGCCTAAACACCGGGGAGCTGTTTTTT. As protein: CASTKQGLNTGELFF.

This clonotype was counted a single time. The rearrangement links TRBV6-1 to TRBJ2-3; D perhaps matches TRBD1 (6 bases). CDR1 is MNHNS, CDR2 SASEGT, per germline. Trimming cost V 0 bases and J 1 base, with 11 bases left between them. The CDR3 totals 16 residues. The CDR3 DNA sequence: TGTGCCAGCAGTGAAGCCTCGGCAGGGGGCACAGATACGCAGTATTTT. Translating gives CASSEASAGGTDTQYF.